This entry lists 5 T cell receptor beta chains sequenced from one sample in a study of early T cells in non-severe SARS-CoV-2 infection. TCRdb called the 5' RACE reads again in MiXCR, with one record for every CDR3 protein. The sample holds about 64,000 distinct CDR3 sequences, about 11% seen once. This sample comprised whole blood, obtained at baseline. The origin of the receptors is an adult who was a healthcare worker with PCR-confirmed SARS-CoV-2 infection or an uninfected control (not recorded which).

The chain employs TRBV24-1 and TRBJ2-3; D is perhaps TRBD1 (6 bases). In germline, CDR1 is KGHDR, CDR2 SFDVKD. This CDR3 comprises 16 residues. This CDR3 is CFGTPLAPQFTDTQYF. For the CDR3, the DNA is TGTTTTGGGACACCGCTCGCGCCGCAATTCACAGATACGCAGTATTTT.

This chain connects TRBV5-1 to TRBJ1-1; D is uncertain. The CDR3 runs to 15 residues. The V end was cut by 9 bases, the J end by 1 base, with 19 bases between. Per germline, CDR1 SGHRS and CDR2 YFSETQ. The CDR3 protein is CATKNLYSPNTEAFF. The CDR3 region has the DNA TGCGCCACCAAAAACCTCTACAGCCCGAACACTGAAGCTTTCTTT. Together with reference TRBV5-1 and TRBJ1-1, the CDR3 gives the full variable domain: KAGVTQTPRYLIKTRGQQVTLSCSPISGHRSVSWYQQTPGQGLQFLFEYFSETQRNKGNFPGRFSGRQFSNSRSEMNVSTLELGDSALYLCATKNLYSPNTEAFFGQGTRLTVV.

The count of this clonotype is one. In DNA, the CDR3 is TGTGCCAGCAGTTTATGGGCGACCTACGAGCAGTACTTC. Encoded protein: CASSLWATYEQYF. The chain employs TRBV12-3 or TRBV12-4 and TRBJ2-7, with D unresolved. Between the trimmed V and J ends, which lost 2 bases and 2 bases, there was a span of 7 bases. CDR3 length: 13 amino acids.

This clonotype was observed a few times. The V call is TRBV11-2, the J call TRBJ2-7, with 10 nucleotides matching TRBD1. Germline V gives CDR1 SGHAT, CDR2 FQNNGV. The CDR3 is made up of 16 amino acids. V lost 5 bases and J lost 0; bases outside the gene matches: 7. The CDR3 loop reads CASSTRQGASSYEQYF. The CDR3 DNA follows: TGTGCCAGCAGCACCCGACAGGGGGCCAGCTCCTACGAGCAGTACTTC.

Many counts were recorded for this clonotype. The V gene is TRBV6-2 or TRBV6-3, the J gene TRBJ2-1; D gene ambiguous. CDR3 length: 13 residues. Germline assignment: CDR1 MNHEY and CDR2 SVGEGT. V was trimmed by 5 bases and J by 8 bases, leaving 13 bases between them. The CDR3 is CASSRTETDEQFF. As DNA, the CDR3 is TGTGCCAGCAGTCGGACCGAGACGGATGAGCAGTTCTTC.